Each of the 2 T cell receptor beta chains below was sequenced from the same sample in a study of blood T cell repertoires in COVID-19. The data were produced by immunoSEQ multiplex PCR, yet TCRdb's version contains in-frame clones alone and is incomplete. The sample has some 140,000 clones; around 84% are singletons. Sequencing used peripheral blood. These receptors were taken from a man at least 80 years old with acute or convalescent COVID-19.

This chain links TRBV7-2 with TRBJ1-2; D ambiguous. The CDR3 covers 14 residues. Trimming left V 2 bases short and J 6 bases short, with 13 bases between. The V gene's germline CDR1 is SGHTA and CDR2 FQGNSA. The CDR3 DNA reads TGTGCCAGCAGCTTATATCGGCAAGAGGATGGCTACACCTTC. This gives the protein CASSLYRQEDGYTF.

The rearrangement uses TRBV18 and TRBJ2-1; 11 bases map to TRBD1. Germline CDR1 KGHSH, CDR2 LQKENI. The J segment lost 0 bases and the V segment lost 1 base, leaving 5 bases of the junction unmatched. The CDR3 length is 18 residues. CDR3 nucleotides: TGTGCCAGCTCACCACGTGGACAGGGGGCGACCTCCTACAATGAGCAGTTCTTC. Translating it yields CASSPRGQGATSYNEQFF.